Below, 27 T cell receptor beta chains from the same sample are listed, as sequenced in a study of cytomegalovirus exposure and HLA in healthy donors. PCR was performed using 60 Vbeta and 13 Jbeta primers. Repertoires were generated with immunoSEQ multiplex PCR, while TCRdb's copy carries only in-frame clones and drops some. Among fewer than 250,000 clones listed, almost 80% were seen once. Source material: PBMCs. These receptor sequences come from a male donor in good health and CMV-seronegative.

This chain connects TRBV4-2 to TRBJ1-2; TRBD1 is a possible D gene (6 bases). From germline, CDR1 is LGHNA and CDR2 YNFKEQ. The CDR3 is 15 residues long. With 3 bases removed from V and 4 bases from J, the gap between germline ends came to 15 bases. In DNA, the CDR3 is TGTGCCAGCAGCCAGGTCCCTGAACAGGGCTATGGCTACACCTTC. Its translation: CASSQVPEQGYGYTF.

The chain couples TRBV30 to TRBJ2-2; 8 nucleotides match TRBD1. This CDR3 is built from 15 residues. The germline V gene has CDR1 GTSNPN and CDR2 SVGIG (reference sequence). V was pared by 5 bases and J by 0 bases, with 5 bases of the junction left unmatched. DNA for the CDR3: TGTGCCTGGCTTGCAGGGGGCGCGAACACCGGGGAGCTGTTTTTT. Amino acid sequence: CAWLAGGANTGELFF.

The J gene is TRBJ1-1, the V gene TRBV9, with 8 bases that match TRBD1. The V gene's germline CDR1 is SGDLS and CDR2 YYNGEE. This CDR3 is 14 amino acids long. The V segment lost 2 bases and the J segment 2 bases; nucleotides outside the gene matches: 2. The CDR3 loop is CASSVTGGNTEAFF. In DNA, the CDR3 is TGTGCCAGCAGCGTTACAGGGGGAAACACTGAAGCTTTCTTT.

The J gene is TRBJ2-5, the V gene TRBV7-2; 7 bases are a match to TRBD1. This CDR3 contains 17 residues. The V segment lost 1 base and the J segment 0 bases; nucleotides outside the gene matches: 8. Germline assignment: CDR1 SGHTA and CDR2 FQGNSA. The CDR3 protein is CASSLVRGQVYQETQYF. CDR3 coding DNA: TGTGCCAGCAGCTTAGTGCGTGGACAGGTGTACCAAGAGACCCAGTACTTC.

This sequence joins TRBV6-6 and TRBJ2-7; 11 nucleotides match TRBD2. Trimming took 5 bases from V and 4 from J; bases not matched to a gene: 4. In germline, CDR1 is MNHNY, CDR2 SVGAGI (reference sequence). The CDR3 has 14 amino acids. This CDR3 is CASSRTSGRYEQYF. CDR3 coding DNA: TGTGCCAGCAGTCGGACTAGCGGGCGATACGAGCAGTACTTC.

This chain joins TRBV7-2 and TRBJ2-4, with 10 bases that match TRBD1. CDR3 length: 15 amino acids. Germline V CDR1 and CDR2: SGHTA, FQGNSA. V was clipped by 5 bases and J by 3 bases; unmatched bases: 4. DNA of the CDR3: TGTGCCAGCAGCCGGGACAGGGGAGGCAAAAACATTCAGTACTTC. Translation: CASSRDRGGKNIQYF.

This clone has more than one count but fewer than ten. This chain uses TRBV7-9 with TRBJ2-7, with 7 bases lining up with TRBD1. Germline CDR1 is SEHNR and CDR2 is FQNEAQ (reference sequence). Trimming removed 2 bases from V and 4 bases from J; junction bases left unmatched: 5. The CDR3 has 14 residues. This CDR3 is CASSLSDRVYEQYF. In DNA, the CDR3 is TGTGCCAGCAGCTTATCCGACAGGGTTTACGAGCAGTACTTC.

The J gene is TRBJ1-2, the V gene TRBV6-1; TRBD1 is a possible D gene (6 bases). V shed 3 bases and J shed 8 bases, with 19 bases lying between them. In germline, CDR1 is MNHNS, CDR2 SASEGT. The length of the CDR3 is 15 residues. As DNA, the CDR3 is TGTGCCAGCAGTGATCCCACAGGGCGGTTCGGGGGCTACACCTTC. Its translation is CASSDPTGRFGGYTF.

The chain is built from TRBV6-1 and TRBJ2-3; D may be TRBD2 (6 bases). The CDR3 loop spans 14 amino acids. V shed 8 bases and J shed 1 base, with 13 bases lying between them. CDR1 and CDR2 from the germline V gene are MNHNS and SASEGT. The DNA of the CDR3 is TGTGCCAGCTTAACGGGAGTTGGCACAGATACGCAGTATTTT. It encodes CASLTGVGTDTQYF.

This clone was seen a few times. The chain combines TRBV7-2 with TRBJ1-6; 11 bases are shared with TRBD1. This CDR3 has 17 amino acids. V dropped 5 bases and J dropped 3; count of bases not matched to a gene: 6. Germline CDR1 and CDR2: SGHTA and FQGNSA. DNA of the CDR3: TGTGCCAGCAGCGTATGGGACAGGGGGATCTATAATTCACCCCTCCACTTT. This codes for CASSVWDRGIYNSPLHF. Complete variable domain (other parts from reference TRBV7-2 and TRBJ1-6): GAGVSQSPSNKVTEKGKDVELRCDPISGHTALYWYRQSLGQGLEFLIYFQGNSAPDKSGLPSDRFSAERTGGSVSTLTIQRTQQEDSAVYLCASSVWDRGIYNSPLHFGNGTRLTVT.

This chain links TRBV6-5 with TRBJ1-5; TRBD1 might be the D (6 bases). Germline values: CDR1 MNHEY, CDR2 SVGAGI. This CDR3 region has 16 residues. Trimming took 2 bases from V and 4 from J, leaving 15 bases between them. The CDR3: CASSYTQGSGNQPQHF. CDR3 DNA: TGTGCCAGCAGTTACACGCAGGGGTCGGGGAATCAGCCCCAGCATTTT.

V gene TRBV5-6 combines with J gene TRBJ2-2; 12 bases line up with TRBD2. The CDR3 spans 15 residues. Trimming removed 1 base from V and 9 bases from J; junction bases left unmatched: 4. Germline loops: CDR1 SGHDT, CDR2 YYEEEE. The CDR3: CASSLRLAGVRELFF. DNA for the CDR3: TGTGCCAGCAGCTTGCGACTAGCGGGAGTCCGGGAGCTGTTTTTT.

The chain uses TRBV30 and TRBJ2-7; tentatively, D is TRBD2 (6 bases). CDR1 and CDR2 from the germline V gene are GTSNPN and SVGIG (reference sequence). The CDR3 extends over 14 amino acids. V shed 0 bases and J shed 2 bases, with 11 bases lying between them. CDR3 sequence (DNA): TGTGCCTGGAGTGTCGCAGGGAGGACCTACGAGCAGTACTTC. Its protein product is CAWSVAGRTYEQYF.

The chain couples TRBV5-1 to TRBJ2-1, with 7 positions matching TRBD2. After removal of 0 bases from V and 9 bases from J, the junction contained 12 bases not matched to a gene. CDR1 SGHRS and CDR2 YFSETQ come from the germline V gene. The CDR3 sequence is 16 residues long. The CDR3 reads CASSLEAGLSIGEQFF. The CDR3 coding sequence is TGCGCCAGCAGCTTGGAAGCGGGACTTAGCATCGGTGAGCAGTTCTTC. The whole variable domain, remainder taken from reference TRBV5-1 and TRBJ2-1, is KAGVTQTPRYLIKTRGQQVTLSCSPISGHRSVSWYQQTPGQGLQFLFEYFSETQRNKGNFPGRFSGRQFSNSRSEMNVSTLELGDSALYLCASSLEAGLSIGEQFFGPGTRLTVL.

The rearrangement links TRBV19 to TRBJ1-5; 10 bases fit TRBD1. This CDR3 spans 15 amino acids. The V gene's germline CDR1 is LNHDA and CDR2 SQIVND (reference sequence). J gave up 6 bases and V 5 bases, and 7 bases lay outside the gene matches. The CDR3 region has the DNA TGTGCCAGTAGTCGGACAGGGGGTTTCGGTCAGCCCCAGCATTTT. As protein: CASSRTGGFGQPQHF. Based on the CDR3 plus reference TRBV19 and TRBJ1-5, the full variable domain is DGGITQSPKYLFRKEGQNVTLSCEQNLNHDAMYWYRQDPGQGLRLIYYSQIVNDFQKGDIAEGYSVSREKKESFPLTVTSAQKNPTAFYLCASSRTGGFGQPQHFGDGTRLSIL.

The chain employs TRBV4-3 and TRBJ1-2; a possible D gene is TRBD1 (6 bases). CDR3 length equals 16 residues. Trimming stripped 0 bases from V and 8 bases from J, with 19 bases between. Germline CDR1 is LGHNA and CDR2 is YSLEER. Written as DNA, the CDR3 is TGCGCCAGCAGCCAAGACCCCCACCCGACAGGTAGAGGCTACACCTTC. Translation gives CASSQDPHPTGRGYTF.

The chain joins TRBV5-6 to TRBJ1-1, with TRBD1 matching 10 bases. The V gene's germline CDR1 is SGHDT and CDR2 YYEEEE. The CDR3 covers 14 residues. With 7 bases clipped from V and 3 bases from J, the junction kept 6 bases outside the gene matches. CDR3 sequence reads: CASRPGQGDTEAFF. The CDR3 bases are TGTGCCAGCCGACCCGGACAGGGGGACACTGAAGCTTTCTTT.

The genes are TRBV2 and TRBJ1-1; the match to TRBD1 covers 9 bases. Germline CDR1 reads SNHLY; CDR2 reads FYNNEI. Unmatched junction bases numbered 10, after V lost 6 bases and J lost 5 bases. This CDR3 has 15 amino acids. The chain's CDR3 is CASRNAGTGQTEAFF. The CDR3 coding sequence is TGTGCCAGCAGGAACGCCGGGACAGGGCAAACTGAAGCTTTCTTT.

J is TRBJ2-3 and V is TRBV11-2; TRBD1 matches 7 bases. The V and J ends lost 5 bases and 4 bases, in that order; junction bases with no gene match: 18. The length of the CDR3 is 18 residues. The germline V gene encodes CDR1 SGHAT and CDR2 FQNNGV. CDR3 in amino acids: CASSLPPTGSIGADTQYF. In DNA, the CDR3 is TGTGCCAGCAGCCTACCACCGACAGGGAGTATTGGTGCAGATACGCAGTATTTT.

The sample holds a few counts of this clone. CDR3 DNA sequence: TGTGCCAGCAGCTTGGCGCCAGGGGCTGGCTATGGCTACACCTTC. Protein: CASSLAPGAGYGYTF. The chain joins TRBV5-6 to TRBJ1-2, with a weak D call TRBD1 (6 bases). The CDR3 spans 15 residues. The germline V gene encodes CDR1 SGHDT and CDR2 YYEEEE. The V and J ends lost 0 bases and 4 bases respectively, with 13 bases between them.

V is TRBV5-1 and J is TRBJ2-1; 14 bases map to TRBD2. With 7 bases clipped from V and 6 bases from J, the junction kept 3 bases outside the gene matches. CDR1 is SGHRS and CDR2 is YFSETQ in the germline V gene. The CDR3 runs to 14 residues. CDR3 in amino acids: CASAGTSGSNEQFF. CDR3 DNA: TGCGCCAGCGCCGGGACTAGCGGGAGCAATGAGCAGTTCTTC.

The rearrangement uses TRBV5-1 and TRBJ2-1; D is undetermined. Trimming removed 2 bases from V and 3 bases from J, with 3 bases in between. Germline assignment: CDR1 SGHRS and CDR2 YFSETQ. The length of the CDR3 is 12 residues. CDR3 region: CASSLYYNEQFF. The CDR3 DNA is TGCGCCAGCAGCTTATACTACAATGAGCAGTTCTTC.

The chain couples TRBV5-1 to TRBJ1-2, with 9 bases lining up with TRBD1. J gave up 6 bases and V 4 bases, and 10 bases lay outside the gene matches. CDR3 length: 15 residues. CDR1 is SGHRS, CDR2 YFSETQ, per germline. The DNA of the CDR3 is TGCGCCAGCAGCCAACTGGGACAGGGTGTGGATGGCTACACCTTC. Its translation: CASSQLGQGVDGYTF. The whole variable domain, remainder taken from reference TRBV5-1 and TRBJ1-2, is KAGVTQTPRYLIKTRGQQVTLSCSPISGHRSVSWYQQTPGQGLQFLFEYFSETQRNKGNFPGRFSGRQFSNSRSEMNVSTLELGDSALYLCASSQLGQGVDGYTFGSGTRLTVV.

The chain joins TRBV7-3 to TRBJ2-5; 11 bases are shared with TRBD1. Germline CDR1 and CDR2: SGHTA and FQGTGA. The V gene end was trimmed by 5 bases and the J gene end by 2 bases; junction bases not matched to a gene: 4. The CDR3 is 15 residues long. Here the CDR3 DNA reads TGTGCCAGCAGCGGGACAGGGGGAAGGCAAGAGACCCAGTACTTC. It is translated as CASSGTGGRQETQYF.

The chain employs TRBV5-5 and TRBJ2-2; D is perhaps TRBD2 (5 bases). This CDR3 spans 14 amino acids. From germline, CDR1 is SGHKS and CDR2 YYEKEE (reference sequence). Between the trimmed V and J ends, which lost 2 bases and 4 bases, there was a span of 9 bases. The CDR3 reads CASSLVAGTGELFF. The CDR3 coding sequence is TGTGCCAGCAGCTTAGTGGCGGGCACCGGGGAGCTGTTTTTT.

The V gene is TRBV29-1, the J gene TRBJ2-1; 9 positions agree with TRBD2. Trimming at V came to 4 bases and at J to 5 bases, leaving 18 bases not matched to a gene. Germline-derived CDR1 and CDR2 are SQVTM and ANQGSEA. The CDR3 has 18 residues. The CDR3, as DNA: TGCAGCGTTGGAGCCCCTCCCCCATTAGCGGGGGCCCACAATGAGCAGTTCTTC. It is translated as CSVGAPPPLAGAHNEQFF.

The chain links TRBV7-9 to TRBJ2-5; no clear D gene. This CDR3 spans 13 amino acids. V was clipped by 3 bases and J by 5 bases, with 10 bases between them. Germline V gene lookup returns CDR1 SEHNR and CDR2 FQNEAQ (reference sequence). CDR3 in amino acids: CASSFSSRETQYF. CDR3 nucleotides: TGTGCCAGCAGCTTCTCAAGCCGGGAGACCCAGTACTTC.